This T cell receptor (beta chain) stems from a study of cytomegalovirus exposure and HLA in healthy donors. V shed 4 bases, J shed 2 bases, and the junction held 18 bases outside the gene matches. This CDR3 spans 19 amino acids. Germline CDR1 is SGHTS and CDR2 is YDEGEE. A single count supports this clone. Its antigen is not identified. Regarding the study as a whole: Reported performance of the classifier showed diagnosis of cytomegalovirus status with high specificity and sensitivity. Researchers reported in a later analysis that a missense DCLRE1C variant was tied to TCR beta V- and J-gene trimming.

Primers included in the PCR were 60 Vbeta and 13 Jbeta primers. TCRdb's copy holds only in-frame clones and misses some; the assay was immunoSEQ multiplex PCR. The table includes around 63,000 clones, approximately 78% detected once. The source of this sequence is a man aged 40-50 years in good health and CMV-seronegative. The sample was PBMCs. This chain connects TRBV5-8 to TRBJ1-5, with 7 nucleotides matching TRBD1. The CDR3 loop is CASSMVQGRVVIRNQPQHF. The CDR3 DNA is TGTGCCAGCAGCATGGTACAGGGGAGAGTAGTGATACGCAATCAGCCCCAGCATTTT.